The clone carrying this TCR beta chain occurred many times. Transcripts of RNA were the source for amplifying TCR beta CDR3 regions. RT-PCR in the first round used HTBI primers; a second-round multiplex PCR followed. TCRdb passed the multiplex PCR reads through MiXCR, listing each CDR3 protein once. The data show about 220,000 distinct CDR3 sequences, approximately 21% seen once. This sample is part of a study of Graves' ophthalmopathy and Graves' hyperthyroidism. This CDR3 is 15 amino acids long. Germline-derived CDR1 and CDR2 are LNHDA and SQIVND (reference sequence). The V end was cut by 0 bases, the J end by 1 base, with 9 bases between.

Sequencing was done on a sample of peripheral blood. This receptor was obtained from a woman aged 45-65 years with Graves' ophthalmopathy. The genes are TRBV19 and TRBJ2-5; a possible D gene is TRBD1 (5 bases). Written as DNA, the CDR3 is TGTGCCAGTAGTATAGAAGACAGTTTCCAAGAGACCCAGTACTTC. This translates into CASSIEDSFQETQYF.